This entry is about one TCR beta chain. TCRdb fed the RT-PCR reads into MiXCR, producing one record per CDR3 protein. The sample gives more than 600,000 distinct CDR3 sequences, approximately 15% of which show up once; roughly 4% is in the top ten. Trimming removed 6 bases at V and 7 bases at J, with 15 bases between. This CDR3 region has 13 residues. Germline CDR1 is MNHEY and CDR2 is SVGEGT. The TCR was taken from a female donor in good health, serving as a healthy control. Input material: memory CD4+ T cells from blood. The rearrangement joins TRBV6-2 or TRBV6-3 to TRBJ2-5, with a weak D call TRBD1 (6 bases). The CDR3 bases are TGTGCCAGCAGCTCCACAGGGTTCGGGACCCAGTACTTC. It codes for CASSSTGFGTQYF.